The 17 T cell receptor beta chains below were found in one sample sequenced in a study of spatial heterogeneity in lung cancer. TCRdb called the 5' RACE reads again in MiXCR, with one record for every CDR3 protein. The profile shows 20,000 to 25,000 distinct CDR3 sequences, approximately 6.6% of them singletons. Time point here: sample taken at primary tumor resection. Unsorted whole RNA of tumor, nontumor lung or frozen PBMC was sequenced. The starting material was PBMCs, obtained at surgery. These TCRs come from a male donor with early-stage non-small cell lung cancer.

This clonotype showed up many times. The CDR3 DNA follows: TGTGCCAGCAGCCAAGAAACGAGGGATTCACCCCTCCACTTT. It specifies CASSQETRDSPLHF. The chain has TRBV14 and TRBJ1-6; no clear D gene. V lost 0 bases, J lost 8 bases, and 8 bases lay in between. CDR3 length: 14 amino acids. Looked up from germline, CDR1 is SGHDN and CDR2 is FVKESK.

This clonotype came up a few times. The chain recombines TRBV18 with TRBJ1-1; D may be TRBD1 (6 bases). Trimming removed 1 base from V and 2 bases from J, with 8 bases in between. CDR3 length: 14 residues. The V gene's germline CDR1 is KGHSH and CDR2 LQKENI. The CDR3 DNA follows: TGTGCCAGCTCACCACGGGACATTAACACTGAAGCTTTCTTT. Residues: CASSPRDINTEAFF. The whole variable domain, filled in from reference TRBV18 and TRBJ1-1, reads NAGVMQNPRHLVRRRGQEARLRCSPMKGHSHVYWYRQLPEEGLKFMVYLQKENIIDESGMPKERFSAEFPKEGPSILRIQQVVRGDSAAYFCASSPRDINTEAFFGQGTRLTVV.

This clonotype was seen ten or more times. This sequence joins TRBV6-6 and TRBJ2-7; 9 bases map to TRBD1. CDR3 length: 16 amino acids. The V gene end was trimmed by 4 bases and the J gene end by 0 bases; junction bases not matched to a gene: 7. CDR1 is MNHNY and CDR2 is SVGAGI in the germline V gene (reference sequence). The CDR3 here is CASSWPRTGASYEQYF. CDR3 in DNA: TGTGCCAGCAGTTGGCCCCGGACAGGGGCCTCCTACGAGCAGTACTTC.

This clonotype appeared many times. The chain has TRBV29-1 and TRBJ2-3; 8 bases agree with TRBD2. The CDR3 length is 15 residues. J was trimmed by 4 bases and V by 4 bases; bases with no gene match: 10. Germline loops: CDR1 SQVTM, CDR2 ANQGSEA. The CDR3 here is CSVGSGAFGADTQYF. As DNA, the CDR3 is TGCAGCGTTGGTAGCGGGGCCTTCGGGGCAGATACGCAGTATTTT.

This clonotype showed up just a few times. DNA of the CDR3: TGTGCCAGCAGTGAAATGGGGCAGTTGAACACTGAAGCTTTCTTT. Residues: CASSEMGQLNTEAFF. The genes are TRBV2 and TRBJ1-1, with D possibly being TRBD1 (5 bases). Germline CDR1 and CDR2: SNHLY and FYNNEI. The CDR3 spans 15 residues. Trimming stripped 2 bases from V and 0 bases from J, with 10 bases between.

The chain employs TRBV6-6 and TRBJ2-5; no clear D gene. This CDR3 has 12 residues. Germline lookup yields CDR1 MNHNY and CDR2 SVGAGI (reference sequence). Trimming left V 6 bases short and J 4 bases short, with 9 bases between. The chain's CDR3 is CASRMGLETQYF. The CDR3 DNA reads as TGTGCCAGCAGAATGGGGTTAGAGACCCAGTACTTC.

This clonotype was detected ten times or more. This chain links TRBV12-5 with TRBJ1-1; D gene ambiguous. This CDR3 is 13 amino acids long. Germline CDR1 is LGHNT and CDR2 is FRNRAP. Trimming removed 1 base from V and 1 base from J, with 4 bases in between. This chain's CDR3 is CASGLGRNTEAFF. CDR3 bases: TGTGCTAGTGGTTTGGGAAGGAACACTGAAGCTTTCTTT.

This clonotype was picked up many times. J is TRBJ2-7 and V is TRBV6-1, with D possibly matching TRBD1 (7 bases). Germline V gives CDR1 MNHNS, CDR2 SASEGT. CDR3 length: 13 amino acids. V was pared by 2 bases and J by 5 bases, with 10 bases between. The CDR3 sequence: CASSESRGDEQYV. The CDR3, as DNA: TGTGCCAGCAGTGAATCCAGGGGGGACGAGCAGTACGTC.

The rearrangement joins TRBV11-2 to TRBJ2-5; weak D call: TRBD2 (5 bases). CDR1 and CDR2 from the germline V gene are SGHAT and FQNNGV. This CDR3 region has 12 residues. Trimming removed 5 bases at V and 5 bases at J, with 9 bases between. CDR3 bases: TGTGCCAGCAGCCAGTCGGGGGAGACCCAGTACTTC. This codes for CASSQSGETQYF. Looking up the rest from reference TRBV11-2 and TRBJ2-5 gives the full variable domain: EAGVAQSPRYKIIEKRQSVAFWCNPISGHATLYWYQQILGQGPKLLIQFQNNGVVDDSQLPKDRFSAERLKGVDSTLKIQPAKLEDSAVYLCASSQSGETQYFGPGTRLLVL.

This clonotype was picked up many times. The CDR3 bases are TGTGCCAGCAGCTTGGGACTAGCGGGACCAGACAATGAGCAGTTCTTC. This gives the protein CASSLGLAGPDNEQFF. The gene calls are TRBV5-4 and TRBJ2-1; 11 bases match TRBD2. The CDR3 covers 16 residues. In germline, CDR1 is SGHNT, CDR2 YYREEE (reference sequence). Germline trimming cut 0 bases from V and 5 bases from J; bases unmatched to any gene: 4.

This clonotype has only a few counts. V is TRBV5-1 and J is TRBJ2-7; TRBD1 aligns across 11 bases. V lost 3 bases and J lost 5; bases outside the gene matches: 4. The CDR3 is 14 amino acids. Germline CDR1 reads SGHRS; CDR2 reads YFSETQ. The CDR3 DNA is TGCGCCAGCAGCTACCGGACAGGGGGCGACGAGCAGTACTTC. Translation gives CASSYRTGGDEQYF.

This clonotype was detected many times. V and J are TRBV4-1 and TRBJ1-2; possibly TRBD1 for D (6 bases). There are 14 residues in the CDR3. Germline V gene sequence: CDR1 MGHRA, CDR2 YSYEKL. V shed 0 bases and J shed 10 bases, with 15 bases lying between them. The CDR3 region has the DNA TGCGCCAGCAGCCAAGATCAGGCAGGGGCCCCCTACACCTTC. This translates into CASSQDQAGAPYTF.

By sample share, this clonotype is medium-sized. V usage is TRBV14 and J usage is TRBJ2-1; the match to TRBD1 covers 11 bases. CDR3 length equals 16 residues. CDR1 SGHDN and CDR2 FVKESK come from the germline V gene. V was pared by 4 bases and J by 5 bases, with 7 bases of the junction left unmatched. In DNA, the CDR3 is TGTGCCAGCAGCCCTATTCCGGGACAGGGGGACAATGAGCAGTTCTTC. Protein: CASSPIPGQGDNEQFF.

This clonotype occurred many times. J is TRBJ2-3 and V is TRBV9; D gene unclear. Germline CDR1 is SGDLS and CDR2 is YYNGEE. V was cut by 0 bases and J by 2 bases, with 10 bases left in between. The CDR3 contains 15 residues. The CDR3 region has the DNA TGTGCCAGCAGCGTAGGTTCCCTTTCCACAGATACGCAGTATTTT. Translation: CASSVGSLSTDTQYF. The full variable domain, in which reference TRBV9 and TRBJ2-3 provide the parts outside the CDR3, is DSGVTQTPKHLITATGQRVTLRCSPRSGDLSVYWYQQSLDQGLQFLIQYYNGEERAKGNILERFSAQQFPDLHSELNLSSLELGDSALYFCASSVGSLSTDTQYFGPGTRLTVL.

CDR3 nucleotide sequence: TGTGCCAGCAGTGGCAGTCAGGGAGATGAGCAGTTCTTC. It translates to CASSGSQGDEQFF. This chain uses TRBV2 with TRBJ2-1; D tentatively reads TRBD1 or TRBD2 (5 bases each). The V and J ends lost 4 bases and 8 bases respectively, with 12 bases between them. The CDR3 spans 13 residues. Germline V gene data show CDR1 as SNHLY and CDR2 as FYNNEI. The full variable domain, rest sourced from reference TRBV2 and TRBJ2-1, is EPEVTQTPSHQVTQMGQEVILRCVPISNHLYFYWYRQILGQKVEFLVSFYNNEISEKSEIFDDQFSVERPDGSNFTLKIRSTKLEDSAMYFCASSGSQGDEQFFGPGTRLTVL.

This rearrangement joins TRBV12-3 or TRBV12-4 to TRBJ2-1; 9 bases fit TRBD2. The CDR3 consists of 15 residues. Unmatched junction bases numbered 5, after V lost 5 bases and J lost 3 bases. The CDR3 is CASSLLAGVYNEQFF. DNA of the CDR3: TGTGCCAGCAGTCTATTAGCGGGGGTCTACAATGAGCAGTTCTTC.

V gene TRBV27 combines with J gene TRBJ2-6, with D unresolved. V was trimmed by 10 bases and J by 10 bases, leaving 17 bases between them. Per germline, CDR1 MNHEY and CDR2 SMNVEV (reference sequence). The CDR3 is 13 residues long. In nucleotides, the CDR3 is TGTGCCACTTCCCTCACAGTGGAAAACGTCCTGACTTTC. It is translated as CATSLTVENVLTF.